This T cell receptor (beta chain) was profiled in a study of T cells in Graves' hyperthyroidism and ophthalmopathy. This clonotype has ten or more counts. V was shortened by 0 bases and J by 3 bases, with 9 bases between the two germline ends. Germline loops: CDR1 SGHAT, CDR2 FQDESV (reference sequence). This CDR3 region has 15 residues. RNA transcripts gave rise to amplified TCR beta CDR3 regions. HTBI primers were used for first-round RT-PCR of the TCR CDR3. One entry per CDR3 protein, called by TCRdb with MiXCR from the multiplex PCR reads. The sample gives 600,000 or so distinct CDR3 sequences, roughly 15% of which show up once; 3.5% to 4% is in the top ten. Clinical symptoms, serum thyroxine, TRAb, thyroid ultrasound and orbital computed tomography established diagnosis. The PBMCs were sourced from fresh peripheral blood (about 9.7 ml).

The TCR was taken from a woman in her 30s with Graves' hyperthyroidism. The source material was blood. This chain uses TRBV11-1 with TRBJ2-1; D uncertain. For the CDR3, the DNA is TGTGCCAGCAGCTTAGCCTACGACGGCTACAATGAGCAGTTCTTC. This encodes CASSLAYDGYNEQFF.